The clone carrying this TCR beta chain turned up a few times. These data come from a study of T-cell reconstitution after alpha-beta-depleted transplantation in children. Unique molecular identifiers were used in preparing the TCRbeta library. TCRdb passed the PCR reads through MiXCR, listing each CDR3 protein once. Among approximately 220,000 distinct CDR3 sequences listed, approximately 17% were seen once. Looked up from germline, CDR1 is ENHRY and CDR2 is SYGVKD. The CDR3 loop spans 12 amino acids. J was trimmed by 0 bases and V by 10 bases; bases with no gene match: 2. The material was PBMCs, mostly from graft donor cells, obtained 360 days after TCRalphabeta/CD19-depleted stem cell transplant. J is TRBJ2-7 and V is TRBV10-3, with 8 bases that match TRBD1. This receptor was obtained from a male patient aged 2 to 10 who had a stem cell transplant for acute lymphoblastic leukemia, so the T cells may come from the graft donor. The CDR3 DNA sequence: TGTGCCACCACAGGGGGCTCCTACGAGCAGTACTTC. Translation gives CATTGGSYEQYF.